The 13 T cell receptor beta chains listed next were all sequenced from one sample in a study of radiation and T cells in renal cell carcinoma. Time point denoted: blood 2 weeks post-SBRT. Regarding treatment: 15 Gy SBRT to primary tumor, nephrectomy 4 weeks later. The table came from immunoSEQ multiplex PCR; TCRdb's copy has only in-frame clones and leaves some out. The sample includes roughly 49,000 clones, 80% of them seen just once. The input for sequencing was blood, taken from a patient whose treatment included radiotherapy and nephrectomy. These receptor sequences come from a woman between 65 and 79 years old with renal cell carcinoma.

The chain is built from TRBV18 and TRBJ2-1; weak D call: TRBD1 (6 bases). V lost 3 bases to trimming and J lost 8 bases, with 29 bases between them. Per germline, CDR1 KGHSH and CDR2 LQKENI. CDR3 size: 19 residues. CDR3 nucleotide sequence: TGTGCCAGCTCACCCATGCCAGGGGAATTCTACAACAATGAGGATGAGCAGTTCTTC. Residues: CASSPMPGEFYNNEDEQFF. Full variable domain (remainder filled in from reference TRBV18 and TRBJ2-1): NAGVMQNPRHLVRRRGQEARLRCSPMKGHSHVYWYRQLPEEGLKFMVYLQKENIIDESGMPKERFSAEFPKEGPSILRIQQVVRGDSAAYFCASSPMPGEFYNNEDEQFFGPGTRLTVL.

A note on this clone: An end of the junction does not agree with germline; a read error may underlie this. J is TRBJ1-5 and V is TRBV14; D is possibly TRBD1 (6 bases). From germline, CDR1 is SGHDN and CDR2 FVKESK. This CDR3 is built from 18 residues. For the CDR3, the DNA is TGTGCCAGCGGCCAAGAGGGGGGTAGGACCTTACCCCATCAGCCCCAGCATTTT. Protein: CASGQEGGRTLPHQPQHF. The entire variable domain, with the rest obtained from reference TRBV14 and TRBJ1-5, is as follows: EAGVTQFPSHSVIEKGQTVTLRCDPISGHDNLYWYRRVMGKEIKFLLHFVKESKQDESGMPNNRFLAERTGGTYSTLKVQPAELEDSGVYFCASGQEGGRTLPHQPQHFGDGTRLSIL.

The chain carries TRBV7-9 and TRBJ1-1, with D perhaps matching TRBD1 (5 bases). Germline lookup yields CDR1 SEHNR and CDR2 FQNEAQ (reference sequence). This CDR3 region has 15 residues. V lost 1 base to trimming and J lost 1 base, with 10 bases between them. This CDR3 reads CASSLEGQSNTEAFF. The DNA for the CDR3 is TGTGCCAGCAGCTTAGAGGGGCAGTCGAACACTGAAGCTTTCTTT.

In this sample, this clone turned up once. The V call is TRBV4-3, the J call TRBJ2-1; 10 bases map to TRBD2. Germline CDR1 LGHNA, CDR2 YSLEER. The CDR3 sequence is 16 residues long. Trimming cost V 1 base and J 3 bases; bases outside gene matches: 3. The CDR3 sequence: CASSQGSSGSYNEQFF. The CDR3 nucleotides read TGCGCCAGCAGCCAAGGTTCTAGCGGGAGCTACAATGAGCAGTTCTTC.

The chain joins TRBV15 to TRBJ2-1; the D gene is possibly TRBD1 (6 bases). V was pared by 5 bases and J by 12 bases, with 17 bases between. The CDR3 is made up of 13 amino acids. Germline CDR1 and CDR2: LNHNV and YYDKDF (reference sequence). In nucleotides, the CDR3 is TGTGCCACCAGCTCCACGCAGGGGTCGGTGCAGTTCTTC. This translates into CATSSTQGSVQFF. The full variable domain, rest sourced from reference TRBV15 and TRBJ2-1, is DAMVIQNPRYQVTQFGKPVTLSCSQTLNHNVMYWYQQKSSQAPKLLFHYYDKDFNNEADTPDNFQSRRPNTSFCFLDIRSPGLGDTAMYLCATSSTQGSVQFFGPGTRLTVL.

CDR3 DNA sequence: TGTGCCAGCAGCTACGGAGGCACGAACACCGGGGAGCTGTTTTTT. Translating it yields CASSYGGTNTGELFF. The J gene is TRBJ2-2, the V gene TRBV5-6; D perhaps matches TRBD2 (5 bases). Germline CDR1 SGHDT, CDR2 YYEEEE. Trimming cost V 3 bases and J 0 bases, with 9 bases left between them. The CDR3 is 15 amino acids.

This clone was counted once. The V gene is TRBV7-9, the J gene TRBJ2-2; 11 bases are a match to TRBD1. The germline V gene encodes CDR1 SEHNR and CDR2 FQNEAQ (reference sequence). This CDR3 region has 15 residues. With V trimmed by 7 bases and J by 6 bases, 7 bases remained unmatched. DNA for the CDR3: TGTGCCAGCACCCTGGGACAGGGGGAATCCGGGGAGCTGTTTTTT. Translating gives CASTLGQGESGELFF.

With respect to this clone: The identical CDR3 is also encoded by other nucleotide sequences in the sample. The genes are TRBV2 and TRBJ1-3; D gene unclear. This CDR3 contains 14 residues. Per germline, CDR1 SNHLY and CDR2 FYNNEI. V was trimmed by 1 base and J by 4 bases, leaving 8 bases between them. This CDR3 reads CASSEGLPGNTIYF. The CDR3 DNA follows: TGTGCCAGCAGTGAAGGCCTCCCGGGAAACACCATATATTTT.

A single count supports this clone. This chain joins TRBV6-5 and TRBJ1-2; TRBD1 agrees at 10 bases. The CDR3 is 16 amino acids. J gave up 0 bases and V 0 bases, and 1 base lay outside the gene matches. Germline CDR1 is MNHEY and CDR2 is SVGAGI. In nucleotides, the CDR3 is TGTGCCAGCAGTTACTCGGGGACAGGGGCTAACTATGGCTACACCTTC. It translates to CASSYSGTGANYGYTF.

J is TRBJ1-2 and V is TRBV9, with D possibly TRBD1 on 5 matching bases. This CDR3 contains 13 residues. Trimming took off 0 bases at V and 2 bases at J, with 5 bases between the two ends. CDR1 and CDR2 from the germline V gene are SGDLS and YYNGEE. The CDR3 loop is CASSVAGNYGYTF. CDR3 in DNA: TGTGCCAGCAGCGTAGCAGGGAACTATGGCTACACCTTC.

This clone was seen just once. The chain employs TRBV5-1 and TRBJ2-1; possibly TRBD2 for D (5 bases). V dropped 0 bases and J dropped 8 bases, with 12 bases sitting between them. The CDR3 runs 14 residues. The germline gives CDR1 SGHRS, CDR2 YFSETQ. The CDR3 spells CASSLALSGHEQFF. The CDR3 DNA follows: TGCGCCAGCAGCTTGGCCCTGAGCGGTCATGAGCAGTTCTTC.

This chain connects TRBV19 to TRBJ1-1; D perhaps matches TRBD1 (5 bases). From germline, CDR1 is LNHDA and CDR2 SQIVND (reference sequence). The CDR3 covers 12 residues. Trimming left V 3 bases short and J 11 bases short, with 13 bases between. CDR3: CASSIGHLAAFF. In DNA form, the CDR3 reads TGTGCCAGTAGTATCGGACATTTAGCGGCTTTCTTT.

J is TRBJ1-2 and V is TRBV6-1; D uncertain. This CDR3 comprises 12 residues. Germline loops: CDR1 MNHNS, CDR2 SASEGT. V was shortened by 3 bases and J by 12 bases, with 14 bases between the two germline ends. The CDR3 is CASSERRRKDTF. CDR3 in DNA: TGTGCCAGCAGTGAGCGGCGGCGGAAGGACACCTTC.